A selection of T cell receptor beta chains follows, all from one sample in a study of cytomegalovirus exposure and HLA in healthy donors. TCRdb's table, derived via immunoSEQ multiplex PCR, lists solely in-frame clones and lacks some. This sample carries approximately 130,000 clones, more than 80% of them seen once, and the ten largest clones take about 6.7%. Sample: PBMCs. These receptors were taken from a young woman in good health and CMV-seropositive. Each CDR3 is given with its conserved first and last residue. D genes are given only for firm matches.

CASSSGARSYEQYF,TRBJ2-7,TRBV19,NA
CASSAGGPWKAFF,TRBJ1-1,TRBV7-9,NA
CASSPGLVGNEQFF,TRBJ2-1,TRBV5-1,TRBD2
CASSSPRQGGGYTF,TRBJ1-2,TRBV6-5,TRBD1
CASSDRANTEAFF,TRBJ1-1,TRBV19,TRBD1
CASSRVDGRVYEQYF,TRBJ2-7,TRBV28,NA
CASSLNLAGGDTQYF,TRBJ2-3,TRBV5-1,TRBD2
CASSLLPDRGYGYTF,TRBJ1-2,TRBV28,TRBD1
CASRDGGQRYSLAKNIQYF,TRBJ2-4,TRBV21-1,NA
CSAGSSGELFF,TRBJ2-2,TRBV20-1,NA
CSATGEVGNTIYF,TRBJ1-3,TRBV29-1,TRBD1
CASRAGWNQPQHF,TRBJ1-5,TRBV19,NA
CASSFTGTETQYF,TRBJ2-5,TRBV7-3,NA
CASSSPGLAGYTGELFF,TRBJ2-2,TRBV28,TRBD2
CASSYGLAGGLLTYNEQFF,TRBJ2-1,TRBV19,TRBD2
CSVGTDGNQPQHF,TRBJ1-5,TRBV29-1,NA
CASSAPGQVYEQYF,TRBJ2-7,TRBV28,TRBD1
CASSSTGAGANVPTF,TRBJ2-6,TRBV5-4,TRBD1
CASSEGGMWGSGGAINEQFF,TRBJ2-1,TRBV28,TRBD2
CASSLGRLREGYNEQFF,TRBJ2-1,TRBV5-1,TRBD2
CASSSGGQETQYF,TRBJ2-5,TRBV2,TRBD2
CASSPRTNEKLFF,TRBJ1-4,TRBV9,NA
CAGQGANTEAFF,TRBJ1-1,TRBV28,TRBD1
CASSLQTSGSTDTQYF,TRBJ2-3,TRBV4-1,TRBD2
CASSPGTALNYGYTF,TRBJ1-2,TRBV18,TRBD1
CASSPPIHGTSGGGEQFF,TRBJ2-1,TRBV18,TRBD2
CASSLQGPSTDTQYF,TRBJ2-3,TRBV5-1,NA